The 3 T cell receptor beta chains below were found in one sample sequenced in a study of neurological immune-mediated disorders. TCRdb independently ran MiXCR on the 5' RACE reads; one entry per CDR3 protein. The table includes around 70,000 distinct CDR3 sequences, 2.5% to 4% detected once. Sequencing was performed on PBMCs. The receptors were gathered from a woman aged 45-65 years with multiple sclerosis.

This clonotype has at least ten counts. V gene TRBV5-1 combines with J gene TRBJ2-5, with TRBD2 matching 10 bases. The CDR3 extends over 16 amino acids. CDR1 and CDR2 from the germline V gene are SGHRS and YFSETQ. With V trimmed by 4 bases and J by 4 bases, 10 bases remained unmatched. DNA for the CDR3: TGCGCCAGCAGCGGATTTCTAGCGGGAGTTCCAGAGACCCAGTACTTC. It yields the protein CASSGFLAGVPETQYF.

This clonotype was recorded many times. The CDR3 region is CASSAGTGGNIQYF. The CDR3 DNA reads TGTGCCAGCAGTGCCGGGACAGGGGGAAACATTCAGTACTTC. V and J are TRBV6-4 and TRBJ2-4; 11 bases map to TRBD1. The V gene end was trimmed by 4 bases and the J gene end by 6 bases; junction bases not matched to a gene: 2. In germline, CDR1 is MRHNA, CDR2 SNTAGT. CDR3 length: 14 residues.

This clonotype was picked up many times. The genes are TRBV29-1 and TRBJ2-5; perhaps TRBD1 as D (5 bases). Germline V gene sequence: CDR1 SQVTM, CDR2 ANQGSEA. CDR3 length: 16 residues. V shed 0 bases and J shed 0 bases, with 14 bases lying between them. CDR3 DNA: TGCAGCGTTGAAGATCCAGGGAAGGGGTACCAAGAGACCCAGTACTTC. Amino acid sequence: CSVEDPGKGYQETQYF.